This TCR beta chain appears in the sequencing data of a study of T cells expressing NK-cell markers. Study outcomes and limitations: Several donors likewise had their CD3+CD56-NKG2C+ fraction led by these clonotypes.

The CDR3 spans 12 residues. Germline assignment: CDR1 MNHEY and CDR2 SVGAGI. 5'RACE template switching built TCR beta cDNA with unique molecular identifiers. From the 5' RACE reads, TCRdb lists one entry per CDR3 protein and no DNA. The sample table sets out about 550,000 distinct CDR3 sequences. With respect to this clonotype: The antigen remains unidentified.

V and J are TRBV6-5 and TRBJ2-1. The sequenced sample was blood T cells: a sorted CD56 or NKG2C T cell subset, CD4+ or CD8+ T cells, or bulk PBMC T cells (not recorded which). This receptor was identified in a man aged 18 to 29 in good health. The CDR3 sequence: CASSYSRHEQFF.